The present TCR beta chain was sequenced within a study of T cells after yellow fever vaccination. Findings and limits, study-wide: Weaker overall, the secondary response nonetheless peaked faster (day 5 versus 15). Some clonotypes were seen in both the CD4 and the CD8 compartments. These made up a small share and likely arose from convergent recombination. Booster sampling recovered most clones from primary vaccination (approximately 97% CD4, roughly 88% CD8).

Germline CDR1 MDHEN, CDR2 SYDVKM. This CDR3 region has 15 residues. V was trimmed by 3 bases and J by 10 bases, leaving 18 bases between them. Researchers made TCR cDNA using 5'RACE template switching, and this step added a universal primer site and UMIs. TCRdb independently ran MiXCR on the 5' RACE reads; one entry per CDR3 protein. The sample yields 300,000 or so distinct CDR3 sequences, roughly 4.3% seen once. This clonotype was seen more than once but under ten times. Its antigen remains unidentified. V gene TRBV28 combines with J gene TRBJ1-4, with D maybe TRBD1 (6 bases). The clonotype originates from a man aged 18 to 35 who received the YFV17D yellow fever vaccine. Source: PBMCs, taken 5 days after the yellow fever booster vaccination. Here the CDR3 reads CASSLWGAGWGKLFF. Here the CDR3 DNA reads TGTGCCAGCAGTTTGTGGGGGGCTGGCTGGGGAAAACTGTTTTTT.